This T cell receptor beta chain was captured by sequencing in a study of blood T cell repertoires in COVID-19. The table came from immunoSEQ multiplex PCR; TCRdb's copy has only in-frame clones and leaves some out. Among more than 100,000 clones listed, 84% were seen once. With 4 bases clipped from V and 2 bases from J, the junction kept 5 bases outside the gene matches. The CDR3 consists of 16 residues. Germline values: CDR1 SGHTA, CDR2 FQGTGA. This rearrangement joins TRBV7-3 to TRBJ2-6; 7 nucleotides line up with TRBD1. The sample comprised peripheral blood. The TCR sequence derives from a human donor in a cohort sampled during active or convalescent COVID-19. This CDR3 is CASSYITGAGANVLTF. For the CDR3, the DNA is TGTGCCAGCAGCTACATCACAGGGGCTGGGGCCAACGTCCTGACTTTC.